These 6 T cell receptor beta chains came from one sample sequenced in a study of cytomegalovirus exposure and HLA in healthy donors. The PCR contained 60 Vbeta and 13 Jbeta primers. Only in-frame clones appear in the TCRdb table, and some are missing; sequencing was by immunoSEQ multiplex PCR. The sample shows 150,000 or so clones, and around 1.7% sits with its ten largest clones. Sample: PBMCs. These receptor sequences come from a woman aged 45-65 years in good health and CMV-seronegative.

The J gene is TRBJ1-5, the V gene TRBV28; TRBD1 might be the D (5 bases). Trimming cost V 3 bases and J 0 bases, with 9 bases left between them. The CDR3 has 15 amino acids. The germline CDR1 and CDR2 sequences are MDHEN and SYDVKM. CDR3 nucleotides: TGTGCCAGCAGTTTTACGGGGGATAGCAATCAGCCCCAGCATTTT. Translation: CASSFTGDSNQPQHF. The entire variable domain, with the rest obtained from reference TRBV28 and TRBJ1-5, is as follows: DVKVTQSSRYLVKRTGEKVFLECVQDMDHENMFWYRQDPGLGLRLIYFSYDVKMKEKGDIPEGYSVSREKKERFSLILESASTNQTSMYLCASSFTGDSNQPQHFGDGTRLSIL.

This rearrangement joins TRBV7-6 to TRBJ1-5, with a weak D call TRBD1 (6 bases). There are 14 residues in the CDR3. Looked up from germline, CDR1 is SGHVS and CDR2 is FNYEAQ. Trimming stripped 4 bases from V and 1 base from J, with 8 bases between. The CDR3 region is CASSSRGSNQPQHF. As DNA, the CDR3 is TGTGCCAGCAGCTCCAGGGGAAGCAATCAGCCCCAGCATTTT.

V and J are TRBV28 and TRBJ2-7; 8 bases align to TRBD1. This CDR3 comprises 16 residues. The germline V gene has CDR1 MDHEN and CDR2 SYDVKM. J was trimmed by 2 bases and V by 3 bases; bases with no gene match: 9. In DNA, the CDR3 is TGTGCCAGCAGTTTCCCCACGACAGGGGCGACCTACGAGCAGTACTTC. It encodes CASSFPTTGATYEQYF.

The chain is built from TRBV2 and TRBJ2-7; no firm D call. Germline CDR1 is SNHLY and CDR2 is FYNNEI. CDR3 length equals 11 residues. Trimming took off 2 bases at V and 6 bases at J, with 5 bases between the two ends. The chain's CDR3 is CASSEYGEQYF. CDR3 in DNA: TGTGCCAGCAGTGAATACGGCGAGCAGTACTTC.

V and J are TRBV6-5 and TRBJ2-1; D remains unclear. Between the trimmed V and J ends, which lost 2 bases and 8 bases, there was a span of 10 bases. Germline V gene lookup returns CDR1 MNHEY and CDR2 SVGAGI. The CDR3 length is 13 residues. CDR3 sequence: CASSYALRDEQFF. As DNA, the CDR3 is TGTGCCAGCAGTTACGCACTTCGGGATGAGCAGTTCTTC.

The V and J genes are TRBV19 and TRBJ2-7; the D gene is possibly TRBD1 (5 bases). CDR1 and CDR2 (germline): LNHDA, SQIVND (reference sequence). The CDR3 is 13 amino acids. V shed 1 base and J shed 5 bases, with 9 bases lying between them. The CDR3 here is CASSIAGFDEQYF. The CDR3 DNA reads TGTGCCAGTAGTATAGCAGGGTTTGACGAGCAGTACTTC.